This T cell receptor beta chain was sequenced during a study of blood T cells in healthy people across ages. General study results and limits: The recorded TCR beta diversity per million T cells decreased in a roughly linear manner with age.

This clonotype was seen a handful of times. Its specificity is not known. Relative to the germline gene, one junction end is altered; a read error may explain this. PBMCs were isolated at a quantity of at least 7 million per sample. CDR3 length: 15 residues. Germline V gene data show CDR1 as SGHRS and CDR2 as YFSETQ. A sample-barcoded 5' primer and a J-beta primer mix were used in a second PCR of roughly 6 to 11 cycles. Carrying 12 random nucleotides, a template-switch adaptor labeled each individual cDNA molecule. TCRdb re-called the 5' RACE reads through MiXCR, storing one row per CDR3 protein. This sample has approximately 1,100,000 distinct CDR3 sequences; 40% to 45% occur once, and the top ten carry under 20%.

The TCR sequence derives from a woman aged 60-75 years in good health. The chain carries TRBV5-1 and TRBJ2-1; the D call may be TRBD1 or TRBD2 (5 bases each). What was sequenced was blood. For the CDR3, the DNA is TGCGCCAGCACCTTGGGGCTAGCCGCGGGCAATGAGCAGTTCTTC. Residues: CASTLGLAAGNEQFF. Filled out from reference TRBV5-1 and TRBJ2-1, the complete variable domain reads KAGVTQTPRYLIKTRGQQVTLSCSPISGHRSVSWYQQTPGQGLQFLFEYFSETQRNKGNFPGRFSGRQFSNSRSEMNVSTLELGDSALYLCASTLGLAAGNEQFFGPGTRLTVL.